The clone carrying this T cell receptor (beta chain) was recorded a few times. The antigen remains unidentified. These data come from a study of cytomegalovirus exposure and HLA in healthy donors. The CDR3 is 14 residues long. Germline V CDR1 and CDR2: SNHLY, FYNNEI. The V gene lost 6 bases and the J gene lost 12 bases, with 21 bases spanning the gap. PCR employed 60 Vbeta and 13 Jbeta primers. The method was immunoSEQ multiplex PCR; TCRdb's version includes in-frame clones alone and lacks a portion of them. Counted here are roughly 120,000 clones, about 70% occurring once; the ten biggest clones make up roughly 13%. Whole-study results and caveats: Specific recognition of CMV antigens was confirmed in vitro for a few chains (all CMV-associated).

This receptor was identified in a woman in her sixties or seventies in good health and CMV-seropositive. The chain has TRBV2 and TRBJ2-4; a weak D match, TRBD1 (5 bases). The sample taken for sequencing was PBMCs. The CDR3 coding sequence is TGTGCCAGCAGCCGCACTGACTCTGAGACAGCTCAGTACTTC. The encoded protein is CASSRTDSETAQYF.